Following are 28 T cell receptor beta chains from one sample sequenced in a study of T-cell memory formation after mild COVID-19. TCRdb processed the 5' RACE reads anew with MiXCR; each CDR3 protein has one entry. The data show 68,000 or so distinct CDR3 sequences, with approximately 15% seen just once and roughly a third held by the top ten. The sequenced material came from PBMCs or a T cell subset sorted from them (not recorded which). These receptors originate from an adult woman who had mild COVID-19 (a few samples of this study predate the infection). Cell type and time point are not known.

This rearrangement joins TRBV10-3 to TRBJ1-2; maybe TRBD1 (5 bases). This CDR3 spans 15 amino acids. V shed 2 bases and J shed 6 bases, with 16 bases lying between them. Germline V gene sequence: CDR1 ENHRY, CDR2 SYGVKD. The CDR3 protein is CAISEPPWGVNGYTF. Here the CDR3 DNA reads TGTGCCATCAGTGAGCCCCCTTGGGGGGTGAATGGCTACACCTTC.

The rearrangement joins TRBV7-9 to TRBJ2-7; D may match TRBD1 or TRBD2 (5 bases each). Germline V gives CDR1 SEHNR, CDR2 FQNEAQ (reference sequence). This CDR3 spans 11 amino acids. The V gene lost 6 bases and the J gene lost 6 bases, with 9 bases spanning the gap. CDR3: CASSLGVEQYF. The CDR3 DNA is TGTGCCAGCAGTCTGGGGGTCGAGCAGTACTTC.

The V and J genes are TRBV4-1 and TRBJ1-2, with 8 bases matching TRBD1. The germline V gene has CDR1 MGHRA and CDR2 YSYEKL. The CDR3 sequence is 14 residues long. Trimming at V came to 0 bases and at J to 8 bases, leaving 5 bases not matched to a gene. In DNA form, the CDR3 reads TGCGCCAGCAGCCAAGATTCAGGGGGCGACGGCTACACCTTC. It encodes CASSQDSGGDGYTF.

This clonotype was seen more than once but under ten times. The chain employs TRBV6-2 or TRBV6-3 and TRBJ2-1, with 7 bases fitting TRBD2. CDR1 MNHEY and CDR2 SVGEGT come from the germline V gene. Trimming at V came to 5 bases and at J to 10 bases, leaving 11 bases not matched to a gene. The CDR3 is made up of 14 amino acids. CDR3 protein: CASSGLGAPSEQFF. CDR3 DNA: TGTGCCAGCAGTGGACTAGGAGCGCCCAGCGAGCAGTTCTTC.

This chain links TRBV7-6 with TRBJ2-7; no clear D. The CDR3 extends over 13 amino acids. V was clipped by 5 bases and J by 7 bases, with 15 bases between them. CDR1 SGHVS and CDR2 FNYEAQ come from the germline V gene. CDR3 nucleotides: TGTGCCAGCAGCCTCGTTCGTATGGGTGAGCAGTACTTC. Its protein is CASSLVRMGEQYF.

With regard to this clonotype: A read error may be the cause here, since a much bigger clone is one base away. This rearrangement joins TRBV6-1 to TRBJ2-6; no clear D gene. CDR1 is MNHNS and CDR2 is SASEGT in the germline V gene. The CDR3 is 14 residues long. CDR3 nucleotide sequence: TGTTCCAGCAGTGAAGGCACTGGGGCCAACGTCCTGACTTTC. Translating gives CSSSEGTGANVLTF.

This clonotype was recorded a few times. The chain recombines TRBV20-1 with TRBJ2-7; 7 bases match TRBD1. Germline-derived CDR1 and CDR2 are DFQATT and SNEGSKA (reference sequence). V gave up 3 bases and J gave up 0 bases; unmatched junction bases: 8. The CDR3 totals 15 residues. The CDR3 region is CSARDRLFSSYEQYF. CDR3 sequence (DNA): TGCAGTGCTAGGGACAGGCTTTTTTCCTCCTACGAGCAGTACTTC.

The sample holds a few counts of this clonotype. The CDR3 DNA reads TGTGCCAGCAGTTCGCTAGGACTAGCGGGGGACCCTCTAAACATCCATGAGCAGTTCTTC. Translation: CASSSLGLAGDPLNIHEQFF. The chain combines TRBV6-6 with TRBJ2-1; 13 bases are shared with TRBD2. Trimming took 4 bases from V and 8 from J; bases not matched to a gene: 20. Germline-derived CDR1 and CDR2 are MNHNY and SVGAGI (reference sequence). The CDR3 is 20 residues long.

This clonotype was counted a few times. The rearrangement links TRBV7-2 to TRBJ1-5; 9 bases are a match to TRBD1. The CDR3 consists of 16 residues. The trim removed 5 bases at V and 0 bases at J, leaving 5 bases unmatched. CDR1 is SGHTA and CDR2 is FQGNSA in the germline V gene. DNA for the CDR3: TGTGCCAGCAGCCCAACAGGGGGCTATAGCAATCAGCCCCAGCATTTT. Protein sequence: CASSPTGGYSNQPQHF.

This clonotype was seen more than once but under ten times. The genes are TRBV9 and TRBJ2-1, with 8 bases matching TRBD2. The CDR3 runs 15 residues. In germline, CDR1 is SGDLS, CDR2 YYNGEE. J gave up 7 bases and V 4 bases, and 10 bases lay outside the gene matches. CDR3 residues: CASSPPSGLVNEQFF. The CDR3 DNA follows: TGTGCCAGCAGCCCCCCTAGCGGGTTAGTAAATGAGCAGTTCTTC. Drawing the rest from reference TRBV9 and TRBJ2-1, the complete variable domain is DSGVTQTPKHLITATGQRVTLRCSPRSGDLSVYWYQQSLDQGLQFLIQYYNGEERAKGNILERFSAQQFPDLHSELNLSSLELGDSALYFCASSPPSGLVNEQFFGPGTRLTVL.

This clonotype appeared many times. The chain joins TRBV29-1 to TRBJ2-3; TRBD1 is a possible D gene (5 bases). Trimming removed 4 bases from V and 0 bases from J, with 17 bases in between. Germline V CDR1 and CDR2: SQVTM, ANQGSEA. The CDR3 extends over 16 amino acids. The DNA of the CDR3 is TGCAGCGTTGTTCTCCTAGGGGATTTGAGCACAGATACGCAGTATTTT. Encoded protein: CSVVLLGDLSTDTQYF.

This clonotype came up many times. V is TRBV6-5 and J is TRBJ1-1; D remains ambiguous. Germline V gives CDR1 MNHEY, CDR2 SVGAGI. CDR3 length: 13 amino acids. V gave up 3 bases and J gave up 0 bases, with 5 bases separating them. CDR3 protein: CASSYELNTEAFF. The CDR3 DNA follows: TGTGCCAGCAGTTATGAGCTGAACACTGAAGCTTTCTTT.

This clonotype has only a few counts. The rearrangement joins TRBV6-1 to TRBJ2-3; 8 bases align to TRBD2. The CDR3 consists of 17 residues. Trimming removed 6 bases from V and 8 bases from J; junction bases left unmatched: 19. Germline CDR1 reads MNHNS; CDR2 reads SASEGT. The CDR3 nucleotides read TGTGCCAGCAGATCGCTGGAGCTAGCGGGCCCTGGGGCTACGCAGTATTTT. Amino acid sequence: CASRSLELAGPGATQYF.

In its sample, this clonotype was seen a few times. The rearrangement joins TRBV11-3 to TRBJ2-1; 7 nucleotides match TRBD1. The CDR3 sequence is 16 residues long. The germline V gene encodes CDR1 SGHNT and CDR2 YENEEA. The V segment lost 5 bases and the J segment 3 bases; nucleotides outside the gene matches: 10. CDR3: CASSPTRDRLYNEQFF. DNA for the CDR3: TGTGCCAGCAGCCCCACCCGGGACAGACTCTACAATGAGCAGTTCTTC. Together with reference TRBV11-3 and TRBJ2-1, the CDR3 gives the full variable domain: EAGVVQSPRYKIIEKKQPVAFWCNPISGHNTLYWYLQNLGQGPELLIRYENEEAVDDSQLPKDRFSAERLKGVDSTLKIQPAELGDSAVYLCASSPTRDRLYNEQFFGPGTRLTVL.

The chain carries TRBV4-1 and TRBJ1-4; perhaps TRBD1 as D (5 bases). There are 15 residues in the CDR3. V lost 4 bases and J 7 bases, leaving 16 bases between the germline ends. Germline V gives CDR1 MGHRA, CDR2 YSYEKL. The CDR3 DNA sequence: TGCGCCAGCAGCCCCACCCGTCCGGGGGGTGAAAAACTGTTTTTT. Amino acids: CASSPTRPGGEKLFF.

This clonotype was counted between two and nine times. The rearrangement uses TRBV9 and TRBJ1-2; D unresolved. V gave up 0 bases and J gave up 5 bases, with 11 bases separating them. The CDR3 runs to 14 residues. The V gene's germline CDR1 is SGDLS and CDR2 YYNGEE. In DNA, the CDR3 is TGTGCCAGCAGCGTAGCTTCCAGCGGGTATGGCTACACCTTC. Translating it yields CASSVASSGYGYTF.

The rearrangement joins TRBV7-7 to TRBJ1-3; TRBD1 agrees at 7 bases. The CDR3 is 15 residues long. In germline, CDR1 is SSHAT, CDR2 FNYEAQ (reference sequence). V gave up 5 bases and J gave up 0 bases; unmatched junction bases: 4. CDR3 residues: CASSRDRDSGNTIYF. In DNA, the CDR3 is TGTGCCAGCAGCCGCGACAGGGACTCTGGAAACACCATATATTTT.

The chain employs TRBV11-3 and TRBJ2-1, with D tentatively TRBD1 or TRBD2 (6 bases each). Trimming removed 1 base at V and 7 bases at J, with 26 bases between. The CDR3 contains 19 residues. Germline CDR1 and CDR2: SGHNT and YENEEA. CDR3 amino acids: CASSLGPSVGGLGANEQFF. The CDR3 DNA reads as TGTGCCAGCAGCTTAGGCCCCTCGGTTGGGGGGCTCGGGGCTAATGAGCAGTTCTTC. Drawing the rest from reference TRBV11-3 and TRBJ2-1, the complete variable domain is EAGVVQSPRYKIIEKKQPVAFWCNPISGHNTLYWYLQNLGQGPELLIRYENEEAVDDSQLPKDRFSAERLKGVDSTLKIQPAELGDSAVYLCASSLGPSVGGLGANEQFFGPGTRLTVL.

This sequence joins TRBV12-3 or TRBV12-4 and TRBJ2-2; tentative D call: TRBD1 (5 bases). The CDR3 has 15 amino acids. V was pared by 2 bases and J by 0 bases, with 7 bases between. This CDR3 is CASSLWTPNTGELFF. CDR3 sequence (DNA): TGTGCCAGCAGTTTATGGACACCGAACACCGGGGAGCTGTTTTTT.

This clonotype was picked up a small number of times. The chain is built from TRBV9 and TRBJ2-1, with a tentative D call TRBD1 (6 bases). V was cut by 0 bases and J by 4 bases, with 11 bases left in between. Germline CDR1 and CDR2: SGDLS and YYNGEE. This CDR3 spans 15 amino acids. The CDR3 nucleotides read TGTGCCAGCAGCGTAGGGGGGCGAAGTTACAATGAGCAGTTCTTC. Translation: CASSVGGRSYNEQFF.

The chain carries TRBV4-1 and TRBJ1-1; 8 nucleotides match TRBD1. Trimming took 1 base from V and 6 from J; bases not matched to a gene: 4. The germline V gene encodes CDR1 MGHRA and CDR2 YSYEKL. The CDR3 length is 14 residues. The CDR3 coding sequence is TGCGCCAGCAGCCAAGGGACAGGGTCGTCTGAAGCTTTCTTT. Translating gives CASSQGTGSSEAFF.

The chain carries TRBV20-1 and TRBJ2-7; D possibly uses TRBD1 or TRBD2 (5 bases each). V lost 6 bases to trimming and J lost 3 bases, with 18 bases between them. The CDR3 consists of 14 residues. CDR1 is DFQATT, CDR2 SNEGSKA, per germline (reference sequence). The CDR3 nucleotides are TGCAGTGCCCTCTTTCGTGAGGGGATCTACGAGCAGTACTTC. Protein sequence: CSALFREGIYEQYF.

In its sample, this clonotype was seen a few times. The J gene is TRBJ2-7, the V gene TRBV7-8, with 9 bases aligning to TRBD2. Looked up from germline, CDR1 is SGHVS and CDR2 is FQNEAQ. The CDR3 is made up of 15 amino acids. J was trimmed by 4 bases and V by 5 bases; bases with no gene match: 9. The CDR3 here is CASSILAGDSYEQYF. The CDR3 DNA is TGTGCCAGCAGCATATTAGCGGGGGACTCTTACGAGCAGTACTTC.

This clonotype was seen a handful of times. This chain joins TRBV7-8 and TRBJ2-5; D perhaps matches TRBD2 (6 bases). The germline V gene encodes CDR1 SGHVS and CDR2 FQNEAQ. The CDR3 length is 15 residues. Trimming shortened V by 5 bases and J by 5 bases, and 18 bases separated the two germline ends. The CDR3 sequence is CASSPTRGRWETQYF. In nucleotides, the CDR3 is TGTGCCAGCAGCCCGACGCGGGGCAGATGGGAGACCCAGTACTTC.

The V call is TRBV2, the J call TRBJ1-4, with a possible D match to TRBD1 (5 bases). CDR3 length: 12 amino acids. Germline V gene sequence: CDR1 SNHLY, CDR2 FYNNEI. V lost 6 bases and J 7 bases, leaving 9 bases between the germline ends. CDR3: CASRGAGEKLFF. In DNA form, the CDR3 reads TGTGCCAGCAGAGGGGCAGGTGAAAAACTGTTTTTT.

This clonotype was counted ten times or more. The chain employs TRBV27 and TRBJ2-5; unclear D gene. V lost 5 bases and J lost 3, with 16 bases in between. Germline assignment: CDR1 MNHEY and CDR2 SMNVEV (reference sequence). The CDR3 runs 15 residues. The CDR3 reads CASSPGIGIEETQYF. As DNA, the CDR3 is TGTGCCAGCAGTCCTGGGATTGGAATAGAAGAGACCCAGTACTTC.

The gene calls are TRBV4-1 and TRBJ2-3, with 13 bases fitting TRBD2. This CDR3 spans 18 amino acids. J lost 0 bases, V lost 1 base, and 4 bases had no gene match. CDR1 is MGHRA and CDR2 is YSYEKL in the germline V gene. The CDR3, as DNA: TGCGCCAGCAGCCAAGTCGGGACTAGCGGGGCTAGCACAGATACGCAGTATTTT. This translates into CASSQVGTSGASTDTQYF.

This sequence joins TRBV30 and TRBJ1-1; no definite D call. The CDR3 is 12 amino acids. Looked up from germline, CDR1 is GTSNPN and CDR2 is SVGIG (reference sequence). Trimming pared 8 bases from V and 1 base from J, leaving 11 bases between. Written as DNA, the CDR3 is TGTGCCAAGAGCGGGGAGAACACTGAAGCTTTCTTT. This codes for CAKSGENTEAFF.